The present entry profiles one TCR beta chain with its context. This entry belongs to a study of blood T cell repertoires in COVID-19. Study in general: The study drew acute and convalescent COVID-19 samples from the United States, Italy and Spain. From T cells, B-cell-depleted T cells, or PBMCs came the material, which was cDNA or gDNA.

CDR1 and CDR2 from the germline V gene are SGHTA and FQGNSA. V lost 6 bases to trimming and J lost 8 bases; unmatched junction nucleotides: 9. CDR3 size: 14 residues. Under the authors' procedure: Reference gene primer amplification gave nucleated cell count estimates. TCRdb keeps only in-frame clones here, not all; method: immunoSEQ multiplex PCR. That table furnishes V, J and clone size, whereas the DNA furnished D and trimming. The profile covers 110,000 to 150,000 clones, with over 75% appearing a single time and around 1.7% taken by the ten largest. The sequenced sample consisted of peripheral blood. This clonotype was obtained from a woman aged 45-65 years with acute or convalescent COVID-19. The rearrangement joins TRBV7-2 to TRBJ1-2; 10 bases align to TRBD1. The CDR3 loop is CASRPGQGGWGYTF. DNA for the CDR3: TGTGCCAGCAGACCAGGACAGGGGGGTTGGGGCTACACCTTC.